Sequencing of this T cell receptor (gamma chain) was carried out in a study of γδ T cells in repeated Plasmodium falciparum infection. Across the study: Malian repertoires were sampled cross-sectionally without transmission and longitudinally through febrile malaria.

TCRdb ran CATT on the multiplex PCR reads. The sample lists tens of thousands of gamma-chain clones, under 1.5% seen once, with 19% in the top ten. Germline V lookup: CDR1 GITISATS, CDR2 ISYDGTV (reference sequence). The CDR3 is 17 amino acids. This clone was observed a few times. This probably arose from a read error, given a far larger clone one base away. Other nucleotide sequences in the sample specify the same CDR3. Gammadelta T cells were flow-sorted from PBMC into Vgamma9/Vdelta2+ and Vdelta2-negative populations for bulk analysis. The sequence was obtained from a pool of human donors (malaria-infected and uninfected, not separated). The V gene is TRGV9, but the J gene lacks a call. Sequenced sample: gamma-delta T cells from blood. The CDR3 region is CALWEVLRELGKKIKVF. For the CDR3, the DNA is TGTGCCTTGTGGGAGGTATTAAGAGAGTTGGGCAAAAAAATCAAAGTATTT.